The entry that follows covers one T cell receptor beta chain sequence. Its antigen is currently unknown. At sampling all donors were nominally healthy, likely with unrecorded immune exposures. The source of the sample is a study of cytomegalovirus exposure and HLA in healthy donors. Study at large: Among about 400 genotyped donors, roughly 81% fell in the Caucasian-associated ancestry cluster. Findings of the study overall: In a later analysis, CMV-associated beta chains were mostly HLA-associated, it appeared. In a later analysis, a missense DCLRE1C variant was linked to TCR beta V- and J-gene trimming.

The junction had 7 bases not matched to a gene; V was cut back by 7 bases and J by 3 bases. The CDR3 extends over 14 amino acids. Germline lookup yields CDR1 SQVTM and CDR2 ANQGSEA. 60 Vbeta and 13 Jbeta primers were used in PCR. TCRdb's table, derived via immunoSEQ multiplex PCR, lists solely in-frame clones and lacks some. The table includes 150,000 to 200,000 clones, about three quarters detected once. The V gene is TRBV29-1, the J gene TRBJ2-1, with 9 nucleotides matching TRBD1. The sample was PBMCs. This sequence was found in a woman in her 40s in good health and CMV-seronegative. CDR3 in DNA: TGCAGCGCCCGTGGGACAGGGTTCTACAATGAGCAGTTCTTC. It is translated as CSARGTGFYNEQFF.